The clone carrying this TCR beta chain was seen just once. No antigen is known for it. The sample is drawn from a study of cytomegalovirus exposure and HLA in healthy donors. As for the study in general: The 100 to 150 validation repertoires were reported in a later analysis to have been generated on the same platform as the roughly 720 first-cohort repertoires. General observations from the study: The dataset shows that most TCR sequences were rare, while some public TCRs occurred in many donors.

Trimming removed 5 bases from V and 1 base from J; junction bases left unmatched: 11. Germline V gives CDR1 LNHDA, CDR2 SQIVND (reference sequence). This CDR3 is 16 amino acids long. Sequencing used immunoSEQ multiplex PCR; TCRdb keeps in-frame clones, though not all of them. The table includes more than 50,000 clones, over 90% detected once. The V gene is TRBV19, the J gene TRBJ2-7, with 7 bases that match TRBD2. This clonotype originated in a man aged 18 to 30 in good health and CMV-seronegative. Sequenced: PBMCs. The CDR3 sequence: CASSSASGRLSYEQYF. In DNA, the CDR3 is TGTGCCAGTAGTTCGGCTAGCGGACGACTATCCTACGAGCAGTACTTC. Supplemented by reference TRBV19 and TRBJ2-7, the full variable domain reads DGGITQSPKYLFRKEGQNVTLSCEQNLNHDAMYWYRQDPGQGLRLIYYSQIVNDFQKGDIAEGYSVSREKKESFPLTVTSAQKNPTAFYLCASSSASGRLSYEQYFGPGTRLTVT.